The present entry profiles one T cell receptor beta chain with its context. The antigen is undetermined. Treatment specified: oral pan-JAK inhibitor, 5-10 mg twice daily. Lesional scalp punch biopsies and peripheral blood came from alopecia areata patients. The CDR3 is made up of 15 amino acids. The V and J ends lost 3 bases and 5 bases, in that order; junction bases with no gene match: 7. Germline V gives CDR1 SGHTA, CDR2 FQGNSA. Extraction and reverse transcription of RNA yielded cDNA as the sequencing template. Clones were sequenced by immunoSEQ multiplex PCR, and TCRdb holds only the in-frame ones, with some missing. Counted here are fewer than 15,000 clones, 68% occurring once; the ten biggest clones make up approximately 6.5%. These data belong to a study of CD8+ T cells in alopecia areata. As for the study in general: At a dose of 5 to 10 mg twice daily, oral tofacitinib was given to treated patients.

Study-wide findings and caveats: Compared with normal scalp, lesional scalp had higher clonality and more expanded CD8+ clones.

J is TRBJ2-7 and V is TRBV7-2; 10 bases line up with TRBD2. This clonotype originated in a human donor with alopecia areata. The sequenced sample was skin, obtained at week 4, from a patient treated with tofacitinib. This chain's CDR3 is CASSFTSGILHEQYF. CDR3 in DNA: TGTGCCAGCAGCTTTACTAGCGGGATTCTCCACGAGCAGTACTTC.